This T cell receptor beta chain was sequenced in a study of regulatory and conventional T cells in RAG deficiency. General study points: RAG-deficient patients showed markedly lower Shannon entropy and higher Simpson indices than control T-cell subsets. Omenn CD25-high CD127-low cells may be activated cells, not true Tregs.

Measured with immunoSEQ multiplex PCR; TCRdb has only the in-frame clones, and not every one. The sample includes about 46,000 clones, just under 90% of them seen just once. In regard to this clone: Its antigen is not known.

With 4 bases removed from V and 1 base from J, the gap between germline ends came to 5 bases. From germline, CDR1 is MDHEN and CDR2 SYDVKM. The CDR3 loop spans 12 amino acids. Blood CD4+ CD25-low CD127-high conventional T cells supplied the genomic DNA template. The same specimen was also included in a second study, on regulatory T cells. That publication notes: Amplification used 52 TRBV primers and 13 TRBJ primers.

V usage is TRBV28 and J usage is TRBJ2-7; D is uncertain. The sequence came from a human donor in good health. The sequencing input was CD4+ effector T cells sorted from blood. The chain's CDR3 is CASSSTSYEQYF. In DNA form, the CDR3 reads TGTGCCAGCAGTTCTACATCCTACGAGCAGTACTTC.